The 28 T cell receptor beta chains given below trace back to one sample, sequenced in a study of Ad26.COV2.S vaccination and SARS-CoV-2 variants. Sequencing used immunoSEQ multiplex PCR; TCRdb keeps in-frame clones, though not all of them. The sample has about 350,000 clones, approximately 90% seen once. As to treatment: 15 to 20 received Ad26.COV2.S at low or high dose, single or two shots; about 5 received placebo; per-sample allocation not given. Sample collection was performed on day 63 after the first vaccine or placebo injection. Specimen: peripheral blood, collected in a trial of Ad26.COV2.S vaccine versus placebo. These receptors originate from a person aged 18-65 years who received the Ad26.COV2.S COVID-19 vaccine or a placebo.

The genes are TRBV20-1 and TRBJ2-7; TRBD1 agrees at 11 bases. CDR1 DFQATT and CDR2 SNEGSKA come from the germline V gene (reference sequence). This CDR3 region has 16 residues. Losses at the gene ends were 3 bases for V and 1 base for J; bases not matched to a gene: 8. The CDR3 loop is CSASGQGAGNSYEQYF. The CDR3 nucleotides are TGCAGTGCTAGTGGACAGGGGGCGGGAAATTCCTACGAGCAGTACTTC.

The CDR3 protein is CASSPLSETQYF. The DNA for the CDR3 is TGTGCCAGCAGCCCGCTATCGGAGACCCAGTACTTC. The rearrangement links TRBV3-1 (or the pseudogene TRBV3-2) to TRBJ2-5; D is undetermined. The CDR3 spans 12 residues. Germline V gene lookup returns CDR1 LGHDT and CDR2 YNNKEL (reference sequence). V was shortened by 4 bases and J by 5 bases, with 8 bases between the two germline ends.

This clone was seen just once. This chain uses TRBV5-4 with TRBJ2-6; 7 bases are a match to TRBD1. The CDR3 has 16 amino acids. CDR1 and CDR2 (germline): SGHNT, YYREEE (reference sequence). The V and J ends lost 3 bases and 4 bases, in that order; junction bases with no gene match: 7. CDR3 region: CASSYGQDSGANVLTF. The CDR3 DNA is TGTGCCAGCAGCTACGGACAGGATTCCGGGGCCAACGTCCTGACTTTC.

This clone was detected only a few times. The chain links TRBV7-3 to TRBJ2-2, with D perhaps being TRBD1 or TRBD2 (5 bases each). The CDR3 length is 15 residues. V shed 1 base and J shed 4 bases, with 10 bases lying between them. CDR1 SGHTA and CDR2 FQGTGA come from the germline V gene. This chain's CDR3 is CASSLRAGTTGELFF. The CDR3 DNA follows: TGTGCCAGCAGCTTAAGGGCAGGGACCACCGGGGAGCTGTTTTTT.

V is TRBV3-1 (or the pseudogene TRBV3-2) and J is TRBJ2-3; 9 bases match TRBD1. V was pared by 4 bases and J by 1 base, with 9 bases of the junction left unmatched. Germline values: CDR1 LGHDT, CDR2 YNNKEL (reference sequence). The CDR3 loop spans 17 amino acids. CDR3 coding DNA: TGTGCCAGCAGCCCCCAAACAGGGGGCATGGGCACAGATACGCAGTATTTT. This encodes CASSPQTGGMGTDTQYF.

The chain uses TRBV18 and TRBJ1-5; the D gene is possibly TRBD1 (5 bases). Germline V lookup: CDR1 KGHSH, CDR2 LQKENI. The V end was cut by 3 bases, the J end by 1 base, with 10 bases between. The CDR3 loop spans 15 amino acids. For the CDR3, the DNA is TGTGCCAGCTCACCCCAGGGCGGAAGCAATCAGCCCCAGCATTTT. Translated: CASSPQGGSNQPQHF.

The gene calls are TRBV7-2 and TRBJ1-2; TRBD1 agrees at 9 bases. From germline, CDR1 is SGHTA and CDR2 FQGNSA. V lost 1 base, J lost 5 bases, and 5 bases stayed unmatched. There are 15 residues in the CDR3. CDR3 sequence reads: CASSLGGTGRYGYTF. CDR3 sequence (DNA): TGTGCCAGCAGCTTAGGGGGGACAGGGCGGTATGGCTACACCTTC. The variable domain in full, completed from reference TRBV7-2 and TRBJ1-2, reads GAGVSQSPSNKVTEKGKDVELRCDPISGHTALYWYRQSLGQGLEFLIYFQGNSAPDKSGLPSDRFSAERTGGSVSTLTIQRTQQEDSAVYLCASSLGGTGRYGYTFGSGTRLTVV.

About this clone itself: Other DNA sequences in the same sample also yield this CDR3. This chain connects TRBV4-3 to TRBJ1-2; TRBD1 matches 7 bases. Trimming cost V 0 bases and J 2 bases; bases outside gene matches: 3. CDR3 size: 15 residues. Germline V gives CDR1 LGHNA, CDR2 YSLEER. For the CDR3, the DNA is TGCGCCAGCAGCCAAGAGCTACAGGGGAACTATGGCTACACCTTC. Translating gives CASSQELQGNYGYTF.

The gene calls are TRBV7-2 and TRBJ2-2; D gene ambiguous. V lost 0 bases and J 4 bases, leaving 9 bases between the germline ends. Germline lookup yields CDR1 SGHTA and CDR2 FQGNSA. This CDR3 comprises 15 residues. The CDR3 spells CASSLAPTITGELFF. The CDR3 DNA is TGTGCCAGCAGCTTAGCGCCGACCATCACCGGGGAGCTGTTTTTT.

V usage is TRBV4-3 and J usage is TRBJ1-2; D possibly corresponds to TRBD1 (5 bases). The length of the CDR3 is 17 residues. V lost 4 bases, J lost 6 bases, and 24 bases lay in between. The germline CDR1 and CDR2 sequences are LGHNA and YSLEER. The CDR3 DNA is TGCGCCAGCAGCCCAATGCAAGGGGCTTTGAATCTGGATGGCTACACCTTC. Translated, it gives CASSPMQGALNLDGYTF.

This clone has more than one count but fewer than ten. The chain has TRBV10-3 and TRBJ2-2; TRBD1 matches 9 bases. Germline V CDR1 and CDR2: ENHRY, SYGVKD. The CDR3 runs to 17 residues. Germline trimming cut 10 bases from V and 1 base from J; bases unmatched to any gene: 13. CDR3 coding DNA: TGTGCCAGCCAATCGGGAACAGGGGGCCGGAACACCGGGGAGCTGTTTTTT. It specifies CASQSGTGGRNTGELFF.

In DNA form, the CDR3 reads TGTGCCAGCAGCTTGGCCCGAGCGTCAGAGGACCAGCCCCAGCATTTT. Translating it yields CASSLARASEDQPQHF. V is TRBV5-5 and J is TRBJ1-5, with D uncertain. CDR1 is SGHKS, CDR2 YYEKEE, per germline (reference sequence). V was clipped by 0 bases and J by 7 bases, with 17 bases between them. This CDR3 has 16 amino acids.

The gene calls are TRBV6-5 and TRBJ2-5, with D hard to call. Trimming took off 2 bases at V and 2 bases at J, with 9 bases between the two ends. The CDR3 is 14 amino acids. CDR1 is MNHEY and CDR2 is SVGAGI in the germline V gene. CDR3 in amino acids: CASSYHHWQETQYF. As DNA, the CDR3 is TGTGCCAGCAGTTACCACCACTGGCAAGAGACCCAGTACTTC.

The rearrangement links TRBV4-2 to TRBJ1-2; no reliable D call. This CDR3 is built from 14 residues. Trimming left V 2 bases short and J 4 bases short, with 11 bases between. The germline gives CDR1 LGHNA, CDR2 YNFKEQ. The CDR3 sequence: CASSQFAVSYGYTF. As DNA, the CDR3 is TGTGCCAGCAGCCAATTCGCCGTTTCCTATGGCTACACCTTC.

The rearrangement joins TRBV6-2 or TRBV6-3 to TRBJ2-2; the D gene is possibly TRBD1 (6 bases). Looked up from germline, CDR1 is MNHEY and CDR2 is SVGEGT. V was pared by 0 bases and J by 4 bases, with 12 bases between. The CDR3 covers 16 residues. The chain's CDR3 is CASSYSGQGGTGELFF. CDR3 nucleotides: TGTGCCAGCAGTTACTCGGGTCAAGGGGGCACCGGGGAGCTGTTTTTT.

The chain joins TRBV7-2 to TRBJ1-2; D remains unclear. The CDR3 has 15 amino acids. With 6 bases removed from V and 2 bases from J, the gap between germline ends came to 16 bases. Germline values: CDR1 SGHTA, CDR2 FQGNSA. The CDR3 coding sequence is TGTGCCAGCAGGATATTTGGAGGATGGAACTATGGCTACACCTTC. As protein: CASRIFGGWNYGYTF.

Turning to this clone: Other nucleotide sequences in the sample specify the same CDR3. The chain recombines TRBV27 with TRBJ1-5, with D unclear. Germline CDR1 is MNHEY and CDR2 is SMNVEV (reference sequence). V shed 3 bases and J shed 4 bases, with 4 bases lying between them. This CDR3 has 12 amino acids. Written as DNA, the CDR3 is TGTGCCAGCAGTTTCAGAAATCAGCCCCAGCATTTT. The encoded protein is CASSFRNQPQHF.

V and J are TRBV27 and TRBJ2-1; 7 bases fit TRBD2. The CDR3 runs to 18 residues. V lost 2 bases and J lost 2; bases outside the gene matches: 12. Germline V CDR1 and CDR2: MNHEY, SMNVEV (reference sequence). The CDR3, as DNA: TGTGCCAGCAGTTTACCATACAGTGCGGGAGACCCCTACAATGAGCAGTTCTTC. It yields the protein CASSLPYSAGDPYNEQFF.

This chain joins TRBV3-1 (or the pseudogene TRBV3-2) and TRBJ1-2; D is perhaps TRBD1 (6 bases). Trimming cost V 4 bases and J 5 bases, with 17 bases left between them. CDR3 length equals 15 residues. Germline CDR1 LGHDT, CDR2 YNNKEL (reference sequence). The CDR3 loop reads CASSPQITGRYGYTF. As DNA, the CDR3 is TGTGCCAGCAGCCCTCAGATCACAGGGCGGTATGGCTACACCTTC.

The V call is TRBV28, the J call TRBJ1-5; TRBD1 agrees at 12 bases. The length of the CDR3 is 18 residues. The V and J ends lost 4 bases and 2 bases, in that order; junction bases with no gene match: 9. Germline V gene sequence: CDR1 MDHEN, CDR2 SYDVKM. The CDR3 region is CASSSHPGQGARNQPQHF. CDR3 nucleotides: TGTGCCAGCAGTTCCCACCCGGGACAGGGGGCGCGCAATCAGCCCCAGCATTTT. Based on the CDR3 plus reference TRBV28 and TRBJ1-5, the full variable domain is DVKVTQSSRYLVKRTGEKVFLECVQDMDHENMFWYRQDPGLGLRLIYFSYDVKMKEKGDIPEGYSVSREKKERFSLILESASTNQTSMYLCASSSHPGQGARNQPQHFGDGTRLSIL.

V is TRBV9 and J is TRBJ2-6; D is perhaps TRBD1 (6 bases). The CDR3 totals 21 residues. Per germline, CDR1 SGDLS and CDR2 YYNGEE. Trimming cost V 1 base and J 0 bases, with 23 bases left between them. For the CDR3, the DNA is TGTGCCAGCAGCGTAAGGAAGCCCACAGGGCTTCCCTTCTCTGGGGCCAACGTCCTGACTTTC. Protein: CASSVRKPTGLPFSGANVLTF.

This chain links TRBV6-5 with TRBJ2-2; D gene ambiguous. The CDR3 covers 15 residues. V was trimmed by 6 bases and J by 1 base, leaving 12 bases between them. CDR1 is MNHEY and CDR2 is SVGAGI in the germline V gene. CDR3 coding DNA: TGTGCCAGCAGGTCAGGAAGCTGGAACACCGGGGAGCTGTTTTTT. Residues: CASRSGSWNTGELFF.

This chain joins TRBV5-6 and TRBJ2-2; D is unclear. The CDR3 has 13 residues. V lost 3 bases and J 6 bases, leaving 9 bases between the germline ends. Germline CDR1 is SGHDT and CDR2 is YYEEEE. CDR3 sequence reads: CASSSANAGELFF. CDR3 nucleotides: TGTGCCAGCAGCTCGGCGAATGCCGGGGAGCTGTTTTTT.

J is TRBJ1-1 and V is TRBV4-1, with a weak D call TRBD1 (6 bases). CDR1 is MGHRA and CDR2 is YSYEKL in the germline V gene. Trimming left V 7 bases short and J 1 base short, with 10 bases between. The CDR3 consists of 13 residues. The CDR3 nucleotides read TGCGCCAGCACTGGGACAACGAACACTGAAGCTTTCTTT. This translates into CASTGTTNTEAFF.

The chain couples TRBV10-3 to TRBJ2-1, with D perhaps given as TRBD1 or TRBD2 (5 bases each). The germline V gene has CDR1 ENHRY and CDR2 SYGVKD. Trimming left V 0 bases short and J 1 base short, with 13 bases between. This CDR3 comprises 17 residues. As DNA, the CDR3 is TGTGCCATCAGTGAGTCCGGGGCCGCCCGGTCCTACAATGAGCAGTTCTTC. Its translation: CAISESGAARSYNEQFF.

This clone has a handful of counts. The genes are TRBV5-1 and TRBJ1-2, with D perhaps TRBD1 (5 bases). Germline assignment: CDR1 SGHRS and CDR2 YFSETQ. The CDR3 is made up of 14 amino acids. V lost 0 bases and J 6 bases, leaving 12 bases between the germline ends. As DNA, the CDR3 is TGCGCCAGCAGCTTGGACAGGCCGGAGGATGGCTACACCTTC. Its protein is CASSLDRPEDGYTF.

This clone was found a few times. J is TRBJ2-7 and V is TRBV7-8; 9 positions match TRBD1. Unmatched junction bases numbered 5, after V lost 5 bases and J lost 3 bases. The CDR3 is 14 residues long. Germline-derived CDR1 and CDR2 are SGHVS and FQNEAQ. CDR3 region: CASSLGQGLYEQYF. CDR3 sequence (DNA): TGTGCCAGCAGCCTGGGACAGGGTCTCTACGAGCAGTACTTC.

The rearrangement joins TRBV15 to TRBJ2-3, with a weak D call TRBD2 (6 bases). Germline values: CDR1 LNHNV, CDR2 YYDKDF (reference sequence). This CDR3 is 15 amino acids long. V was cut by 0 bases and J by 3 bases, with 10 bases left in between. CDR3 nucleotides: TGTGCCACCAGCAGAGAAGGCGGGGTGACAGATACGCAGTATTTT. Translating it yields CATSREGGVTDTQYF. The variable domain in full, completed from reference TRBV15 and TRBJ2-3, reads DAMVIQNPRYQVTQFGKPVTLSCSQTLNHNVMYWYQQKSSQAPKLLFHYYDKDFNNEADTPDNFQSRRPNTSFCFLDIRSPGLGDTAMYLCATSREGGVTDTQYFGPGTRLTVL.